Listed here are 8 T cell receptor beta chains from one sample, sequenced in a study of shared clonotypes between healthy human individuals. The table came from immunoSEQ multiplex PCR; TCRdb's copy has only in-frame clones and leaves some out. The sample holds 450,000 to 550,000 clones, more than 65% seen once. Sequenced material: PBMCs. The receptors here all came from a middle-aged woman in good health. Some clones in this sample may be carry-over from other donors' samples.

The chain recombines TRBV27 with TRBJ2-7; perhaps TRBD2 as D (6 bases). V dropped 6 bases and J dropped 1 base, with 16 bases sitting between them. Germline CDR1 is MNHEY and CDR2 is SMNVEV (reference sequence). The CDR3 has 15 amino acids. CDR3 DNA: TGTGCCAGCAGGCGTACGGGACTCGGGTCCTACGAGCAGTACTTC. Translating it yields CASRRTGLGSYEQYF.

This chain links TRBV7-9 with TRBJ1-3, with 8 bases that match TRBD1. J lost 8 bases, V lost 0 bases, and 15 bases had no gene match. The CDR3 spans 18 residues. Germline V gene lookup returns CDR1 SEHNR and CDR2 FQNEAQ (reference sequence). Here the CDR3 DNA reads TGTGCCAGCAGCTTAGCGAGAATTGCAGGGGGCGAGGTCTACACCATATATTTT. This gives the protein CASSLARIAGGEVYTIYF.

The chain has TRBV9 and TRBJ2-7; no definite D call. Deletions cut 3 bases from V and 1 base from J, with 8 bases between. The CDR3 is made up of 13 amino acids. CDR1 is SGDLS and CDR2 is YYNGEE in the germline V gene. CDR3 in amino acids: CASSGGLSYEQYF. The CDR3 nucleotides read TGTGCCAGCAGCGGCGGTCTTTCCTACGAGCAGTACTTC.

A single count supports this clone. The J gene is TRBJ1-4, the V gene TRBV19, with 11 bases lining up with TRBD1. The CDR3 contains 14 residues. V was clipped by 9 bases and J by 8 bases; unmatched bases: 8. Germline CDR1 reads LNHDA; CDR2 reads SQIVND (reference sequence). The CDR3 spells CASKPGQGVEKLFF. In DNA form, the CDR3 reads TGTGCCAGCAAGCCGGGACAGGGGGTAGAAAAACTGTTTTTT.

The chain has TRBV6-1 and TRBJ1-4; no clear D. Germline V gene sequence: CDR1 MNHNS, CDR2 SASEGT. This CDR3 is built from 15 residues. The V end lost 0 bases, the J end lost 8 bases, and 13 bases lay between the germline ends. Here the CDR3 reads CASSEASADLEKLFF. The CDR3 DNA follows: TGTGCCAGCAGTGAAGCCTCGGCAGATTTAGAAAAACTGTTTTTT.

This chain connects TRBV19 to TRBJ2-7, with 12 bases matching TRBD1. CDR3 length: 15 residues. Looked up from germline, CDR1 is LNHDA and CDR2 is SQIVND (reference sequence). J was trimmed by 5 bases and V by 3 bases; bases with no gene match: 5. As DNA, the CDR3 is TGTGCCAGTAGTATCGGGACAGGGGGCTTCGACGAGCAGTACTTC. Protein: CASSIGTGGFDEQYF. The complete variable domain, with remaining parts taken from reference TRBV19 and TRBJ2-7, reads DGGITQSPKYLFRKEGQNVTLSCEQNLNHDAMYWYRQDPGQGLRLIYYSQIVNDFQKGDIAEGYSVSREKKESFPLTVTSAQKNPTAFYLCASSIGTGGFDEQYFGPGTRLTVT.

The genes are TRBV30 and TRBJ2-5, with D possibly being TRBD2 (6 bases). V gave up 3 bases and J gave up 5 bases, with 13 bases separating them. Germline CDR1 reads GTSNPN; CDR2 reads SVGIG (reference sequence). The CDR3 totals 13 residues. CDR3 amino acids: CAWSLGGSETQYF. As DNA, the CDR3 is TGTGCCTGGAGCCTTGGGGGGTCTGAGACCCAGTACTTC. Based on the CDR3 plus reference TRBV30 and TRBJ2-5, the full variable domain is SQTIHQWPATLVQPVGSPLSLECTVEGTSNPNLYWYRQAAGRGLQLLFYSVGIGQISSEVPQNLSASRPQDRQFILSSKKLLLSDSGFYLCAWSLGGSETQYFGPGTRLLVL.

This clone appeared a few times. The gene calls are TRBV7-2 and TRBJ2-7, with 7 bases lining up with TRBD1. The V gene's germline CDR1 is SGHTA and CDR2 FQGNSA. The V and J ends lost 5 bases and 5 bases, in that order; junction bases with no gene match: 9. The CDR3 is 14 residues long. This chain's CDR3 is CASSPPTGINEQYF. DNA for the CDR3: TGTGCCAGCAGCCCACCGACAGGGATCAACGAGCAGTACTTC.